The 27 T cell receptor beta chains below come from one sample, sequenced in a study of T cells in Graves' hyperthyroidism and ophthalmopathy. From RNA transcripts, TCR beta CDR3 regions were amplified. When the TCR CDR3 underwent first-round RT-PCR, the HTBI primer set was used. One entry per CDR3 protein results from TCRdb running MiXCR on the multiplex PCR reads. The table lists hundreds of thousands of distinct CDR3 sequences, around 15% of them singletons. Sequencing was performed on blood. These receptors were collected from a woman aged 35 to 49 with Graves' ophthalmopathy.

J is TRBJ2-2 and V is TRBV7-3, with a weak D call TRBD2 (5 bases). The CDR3 has 14 residues. Germline V gene data show CDR1 as SGHTA and CDR2 as FQGTGA. Trimming shortened V by 4 bases and J by 4 bases, and 10 bases separated the two germline ends. CDR3 sequence: CASSSLVSTGELFF. In nucleotides, the CDR3 is TGTGCCAGCAGCTCACTAGTTAGCACCGGGGAGCTGTTTTTT.

The chain is built from TRBV6-1 and TRBJ1-1; possible D gene TRBD1, 5 bases. The germline V gene has CDR1 MNHNS and CDR2 SASEGT. The CDR3 runs to 14 residues. V dropped 6 bases and J dropped 0 bases, with 11 bases sitting between them. CDR3 residues: CASSQGTLNTEAFF. The CDR3 coding sequence is TGTGCCAGCAGCCAGGGAACTCTGAACACTGAAGCTTTCTTT.

This clonotype has ten or more counts. The J gene is TRBJ2-6, the V gene TRBV25-1; D might be TRBD1 or TRBD2, each matching 5 bases. In germline, CDR1 is MGHDK, CDR2 SYGVNS. Trimming shortened V by 2 bases and J by 0 bases, and 5 bases separated the two germline ends. This CDR3 region has 15 residues. The CDR3 region has the DNA TGTGCCAGCAGTGAAGGGACCTCTGGGGCCAACGTCCTGACTTTC. It translates to CASSEGTSGANVLTF. The full variable domain, rest sourced from reference TRBV25-1 and TRBJ2-6, is EADIYQTPRYLVIGTGKKITLECSQTMGHDKMYWYQQDPGMELHLIHYSYGVNSTEKGDLSSESTVSRIRTEHFPLTLESARPSHTSQYLCASSEGTSGANVLTFGAGSRLTVL.

In its sample, this clonotype was seen a few times. A much larger clone lies a single base off, so this may be a read error. The genes are TRBV12-3 or TRBV12-4 and TRBJ2-5; 8 bases line up with TRBD2. The V gene end was trimmed by 3 bases and the J gene end by 2 bases; junction bases not matched to a gene: 8. This CDR3 contains 16 residues. The CDR3 bases are TGTGCCAGCAGTTTCACCCTAGCGGGCTCTCAAGAGACCCAGTACTTC. Translated: CASSFTLAGSQETQYF.

This clonotype showed up many times. The J gene is TRBJ2-7, the V gene TRBV29-1, with D perhaps matching TRBD1 (6 bases). The CDR3 spans 14 residues. Germline V gives CDR1 SQVTM, CDR2 ANQGSEA. With 6 bases removed from V and 0 bases from J, the gap between germline ends came to 15 bases. CDR3 amino acids: CSVVRDTISYEQYF. The CDR3 nucleotides read TGCAGCGTGGTCCGGGACACGATCTCCTACGAGCAGTACTTC.

This clonotype was seen a handful of times. The V call is TRBV25-1, the J call TRBJ2-4, with D maybe TRBD2 (7 bases). The V gene lost 7 bases and the J gene lost 5 bases, with 12 bases spanning the gap. CDR1 is MGHDK and CDR2 is SYGVNS in the germline V gene. The CDR3 covers 13 residues. The CDR3 DNA follows: TGTGCCAGCAAGGGGGGGGGTCAAAACATTCAGTACTTC. This gives the protein CASKGGGQNIQYF.

This clonotype appeared many times. The CDR3 DNA follows: TGTGCCAGCATTGCGAGGACTCAGATGAACACTGAAGCTTTCTTT. Amino acid sequence: CASIARTQMNTEAFF. The chain couples TRBV2 to TRBJ1-1; D not certain. This CDR3 is built from 15 residues. The germline V gene encodes CDR1 SNHLY and CDR2 FYNNEI. V shed 7 bases and J shed 0 bases, with 15 bases lying between them.

In its sample, this clonotype was seen many times. J is TRBJ1-1 and V is TRBV29-1; D remains ambiguous. Germline V gene lookup returns CDR1 SQVTM and CDR2 ANQGSEA. This CDR3 has 11 residues. V shed 4 bases and J shed 3 bases, with 6 bases lying between them. CDR3 nucleotide sequence: TGCAGCGTTGCCCTAGACACTGAAGCTTTCTTT. Its protein is CSVALDTEAFF.

Ten or more counts support this clonotype. The V call is TRBV7-9, the J call TRBJ2-5; 9 bases fit TRBD1. The germline CDR1 and CDR2 sequences are SEHNR and FQNEAQ (reference sequence). The junction had 7 bases not matched to a gene; V was cut back by 4 bases and J by 4 bases. This CDR3 comprises 15 residues. CDR3 DNA: TGTGCCAGCAGCTCGTCACCGGGACAGGGAGAGACCCAGTACTTC. Its translation is CASSSSPGQGETQYF.

This clonotype was counted many times. This chain links TRBV29-1 with TRBJ2-6; no reliable D call. Trimming removed 5 bases at V and 2 bases at J, with 10 bases between. The CDR3 spans 14 residues. Germline V gives CDR1 SQVTM, CDR2 ANQGSEA. CDR3 sequence reads: CSVSSGAGANVLTF. CDR3 nucleotides: TGCAGCGTTTCAAGTGGGGCTGGGGCCAACGTCCTGACTTTC.

The table lists this clonotype with a count of one. The junction does not match germline at one end; this may be a read error. The chain combines TRBV15 with TRBJ2-2, with D unclear. CDR3 length equals 13 residues. CDR1 and CDR2 from the germline V gene are LNHNV and YYDKDF (reference sequence). The DNA of the CDR3 is TGTGTCACCAGCAGAGGCAGTGCTGGGGAGCTGTTTTTT. Translated: CVTSRGSAGELFF.

This clonotype turned up a few times. The chain combines TRBV27 with TRBJ2-2; unclear D gene. CDR3 size: 14 residues. V gave up 8 bases and J gave up 5 bases, with 15 bases separating them. The germline gives CDR1 MNHEY, CDR2 SMNVEV (reference sequence). This chain's CDR3 is CASSPGFGTGELFF. The CDR3 DNA sequence: TGTGCCAGCTCCCCGGGTTTTGGGACCGGGGAGCTGTTTTTT.

The chain couples TRBV12-3 or TRBV12-4 to TRBJ1-3, with D perhaps matching TRBD1 (5 bases). Trimming took off 6 bases at V and 4 bases at J, with 16 bases between the two ends. The CDR3 covers 15 residues. The CDR3 protein is CASRVQETSGNTIYF. DNA of the CDR3: TGTGCCAGCAGAGTACAGGAAACATCGGGAAACACCATATATTTT.

This clonotype was counted at least ten times. The chain recombines TRBV19 with TRBJ1-2; D is undetermined. Trimming cost V 3 bases and J 8 bases, with 13 bases left between them. Germline V gene lookup returns CDR1 LNHDA and CDR2 SQIVND (reference sequence). The CDR3 runs to 13 residues. The chain's CDR3 is CASSIGSPIGYTF. CDR3 DNA: TGTGCCAGTAGTATCGGCAGTCCTATAGGCTACACCTTC.

The rearrangement joins TRBV6-1 to TRBJ1-1; tentatively, D is TRBD1 (6 bases). CDR1 and CDR2 from the germline V gene are MNHNS and SASEGT. Trimming cost V 5 bases and J 1 base, with 17 bases left between them. The length of the CDR3 is 16 residues. CDR3 DNA: TGTGCCAGCAGTCCATTACCGGGACACAAGAACACTGAAGCTTTCTTT. The encoded protein is CASSPLPGHKNTEAFF.

At least ten counts were recorded for this clonotype. The chain links TRBV25-1 to TRBJ2-2, with 10 bases that match TRBD2. Germline-derived CDR1 and CDR2 are MGHDK and SYGVNS. The V and J ends lost 2 bases and 4 bases, in that order; junction bases with no gene match: 4. This CDR3 has 16 residues. The CDR3 region has the DNA TGTGCCAGCAGTGAACCGGGACTAGCGTCCACCGGGGAGCTGTTTTTT. This encodes CASSEPGLASTGELFF.

This clonotype was picked up many times. This rearrangement joins TRBV7-8 to TRBJ1-3, with D maybe TRBD1 (5 bases). CDR1 is SGHVS, CDR2 FQNEAQ, per germline. This CDR3 is built from 13 residues. V was trimmed by 6 bases and J by 2 bases, leaving 8 bases between them. The CDR3 protein is CASRAGAGNTIYF. The CDR3 nucleotides read TGTGCCAGCAGGGCGGGGGCTGGAAACACCATATATTTT.

The chain couples TRBV10-3 to TRBJ2-5, with D perhaps matching TRBD1 (5 bases). The V end was cut by 3 bases, the J end by 2 bases, with 10 bases between. The CDR3 has 14 residues. Germline assignment: CDR1 ENHRY and CDR2 SYGVKD. In DNA form, the CDR3 reads TGTGCCATCAGTGAAGGGAACAGGCAAGAGACCCAGTACTTC. Translation gives CAISEGNRQETQYF.

This clonotype has only a few counts. The junction departs from germline at one end; a sequencing error may be responsible. The chain links TRBV11-3 to TRBJ1-5; no reliable D call. The germline gives CDR1 SGHNT, CDR2 YENEEA. This CDR3 has 13 amino acids. CDR3 protein: CASGLSGNQPQHF. In DNA, the CDR3 is TGTGCCAGCGGCTTAAGCGGCAATCAGCCCCAGCATTTT.

This clonotype was seen at least ten times. This chain links TRBV20-1 with TRBJ2-7; 8 nucleotides match TRBD2. Trimming removed 0 bases from V and 6 bases from J; junction bases left unmatched: 10. Germline CDR1 is DFQATT and CDR2 is SNEGSKA (reference sequence). The CDR3 sequence is 15 residues long. The CDR3 region is CSAREGSGKGGEQYF. The CDR3 DNA sequence: TGCAGTGCTAGAGAAGGTAGCGGGAAGGGGGGCGAGCAGTACTTC.

The V gene is TRBV19, the J gene TRBJ1-1, with D maybe TRBD1 (6 bases). V lost 6 bases to trimming and J lost 2 bases, with 13 bases between them. Germline V lookup: CDR1 LNHDA, CDR2 SQIVND (reference sequence). The CDR3 totals 14 residues. The CDR3: CASSFGQFNTEAFF. The CDR3 bases are TGTGCCAGTAGCTTTGGACAGTTCAACACTGAAGCTTTCTTT.

About this clonotype itself: With a much larger clone just one base away, this may be a read error. The chain is built from TRBV28 and TRBJ1-5; 7 bases agree with TRBD1. Trimming removed 7 bases from V and 14 bases from J; junction bases left unmatched: 20. Germline CDR1 is MDHEN and CDR2 is SYDVKM. CDR3 length: 15 amino acids. CDR3 DNA: TGTGCCAGCAATCCTCAGACAGGGCCGAGAGAACCCAAGCATTTT. As protein: CASNPQTGPREPKHF.

This clonotype was detected many times. The V call is TRBV7-6, the J call TRBJ2-7; D unclear. Looked up from germline, CDR1 is SGHVS and CDR2 is FNYEAQ. CDR3 size: 15 residues. Trimming left V 1 base short and J 4 bases short, with 14 bases between. In DNA form, the CDR3 reads TGTGCCAGCAGCTTAGATTGGTCCGTGGAATACGAGCAGTACTTC. It specifies CASSLDWSVEYEQYF.

Many counts were recorded for this clonotype. J is TRBJ1-1 and V is TRBV7-8; D is perhaps TRBD1 (5 bases). CDR3 size: 12 residues. The ends were cut back, 1 base at V and 10 bases at J, with 10 bases in the middle. Germline CDR1 and CDR2: SGHVS and FQNEAQ. CDR3 coding DNA: TGTGCCAGCAGCTTAGACGACAGAGGAGCTTTCTTT. Translation: CASSLDDRGAFF. The full variable domain, its missing parts supplied by reference TRBV7-8 and TRBJ1-1, is GAGVSQSPRYKVAKRGQDVALRCDPISGHVSLFWYQQALGQGPEFLTYFQNEAQLDKSGLPSDRFFAERPEGSVSTLKIQRTQQEDSAVYLCASSLDDRGAFFGQGTRLTVV.

Ten or more counts support this clonotype. The chain joins TRBV14 to TRBJ1-2; D may be TRBD1 (5 bases). This CDR3 contains 14 residues. V was pared by 4 bases and J by 0 bases, with 9 bases between. The V gene's germline CDR1 is SGHDN and CDR2 FVKESK. DNA of the CDR3: TGTGCCAGCAGCCTCGGGACTCCTAACTATGGCTACACCTTC. Translated: CASSLGTPNYGYTF.

This clonotype was recorded at least ten times. The rearrangement joins TRBV7-6 to TRBJ2-1; 7 bases are a match to TRBD2. From germline, CDR1 is SGHVS and CDR2 FNYEAQ. V was clipped by 5 bases and J by 6 bases; unmatched bases: 10. This CDR3 contains 15 residues. DNA of the CDR3: TGTGCCAGCAGCCCTGAGCGGGATGGAGGCAATGAGCAGTTCTTC. It encodes CASSPERDGGNEQFF.

V is TRBV6-5 and J is TRBJ2-7; D may match TRBD1 or TRBD2 (5 bases each). The germline V gene encodes CDR1 MNHEY and CDR2 SVGAGI. This CDR3 comprises 16 residues. Trimming stripped 0 bases from V and 1 base from J, with 13 bases between. CDR3 nucleotides: TGTGCCAGCAGTTACTCGGGACCGATACTATCCTACGAGCAGTACTTC. Translation gives CASSYSGPILSYEQYF.